This is a list of T cell receptor beta chains from one sample in a study of blood T cell repertoires in COVID-19. This table comes from immunoSEQ multiplex PCR, and its TCRdb copy is limited to in-frame clones, with some not included. The sample records about 57,000 clones, 88% being singletons. Specimen: peripheral blood. The receptors shown here come from a human donor in a cohort sampled during active COVID-19. Both conserved end residues are part of each CDR3. Each record gives: clone size, J gene, D gene, V gene, CDR3 DNA, CDR3 protein. D genes are given only for firm matches. Size is stated for part of the rows, as once, few or many counts, or as a class when the clone is expanded.

. | TRBJ2-1 | TRBD2 | TRBV11-2 | TGTGCCAGCAGCTGGGGGACTAGCGGGAACCGGCTGCAGTTCTTC | CASSWGTSGNRLQFF
. | TRBJ2-4 | . | TRBV2 | TGTGCCAGCAGAAGACAGGATATCAAAAACATTCAGTACTTC | CASRRQDIKNIQYF
. | TRBJ2-2 | TRBD1 | TRBV3-1/TRBV3-2 | TGTGCCAGCAGCTCCTGGACAGGGAACACCGGGGAGCTGTTTTTT | CASSSWTGNTGELFF
. | TRBJ2-6 | . | TRBV5-5 | TGTGCCAGCAGCCGAAGGGTCGGGAATGGGGCCAACGTCCTGACTTTC | CASSRRVGNGANVLTF
once | TRBJ1-5 | . | TRBV6-6 | TGTGCCAGCAGTTACCCTGACGGACTTAGCAATCAGCCCCAGCATTTT | CASSYPDGLSNQPQHF
. | TRBJ1-2 | . | TRBV7-9 | TGTGCCAGCAGCTTAGCGCAAGGCAGGGTGGATGGCTACACCTTC | CASSLAQGRVDGYTF
. | TRBJ2-3 | . | TRBV11-2 | TGTGCCAGCAGCGTCGGACTGGTTAACACAGATACGCAGTATTTT | CASSVGLVNTDTQYF
. | TRBJ2-3 | . | TRBV11-3 | TGTGCCAGCAGCTTAACAGGATTAGGCACAGATACGCAGTATTTT | CASSLTGLGTDTQYF
. | TRBJ2-2 | TRBD2 | TRBV5-4 | TGTGCCAGCGGCCAAGCGGGAGTCGTCACCGGGGAGCTGTTTTTT | CASGQAGVVTGELFF
. | TRBJ2-2 | . | TRBV11-3 | TGTGCCAGCAGCTTATCAGCGAACACCGGGGAGCTGTTTTTT | CASSLSANTGELFF
. | TRBJ2-3 | . | TRBV7-8 | TGTGCCAGCAGCTTACTAATACAGGGGGGGGATACGCAGTATTTT | CASSLLIQGGDTQYF
. | TRBJ2-7 | TRBD2 | TRBV2 | TGTGCCAGCAGTGCCAGAGGGCGGGAGGGCGGCGAGCAGTACTTC | CASSARGREGGEQYF
. | TRBJ1-1 | . | TRBV5-6 | TGTGCCAGCAGCTTGGAACAGAACACTGAAGCTTTCTTT | CASSLEQNTEAFF
. | TRBJ1-1 | . | TRBV4-1 | TGCGCCAGCAGCCAAGGTCACGCTGAGACTGAAGCTTTCTTT | CASSQGHAETEAFF
. | TRBJ2-7 | . | TRBV5-4 | TGTGCCAGCAGCTTCGAGGGTTACGAGCAGTACTTC | CASSFEGYEQYF
once | TRBJ2-4 | TRBD1 | TRBV7-2 | TGTGCCAGCAGCTACACAGGGGGCCTAGCCAAAAACATTCAGTACTTC | CASSYTGGLAKNIQYF
. | TRBJ2-7 | TRBD2 | TRBV28 | TGTGCCAGCAGTTTATTGGTGGGAGGGCCAGCCGAGCAGTACTTC | CASSLLVGGPAEQYF
. | TRBJ2-1 | TRBD2 | TRBV19 | TGTGCCAGTAGTACGGGGACTAGCGGCTACAATGAGCAGTTCTTC | CASSTGTSGYNEQFF
. | TRBJ2-7 | TRBD1 | TRBV7-3 | TGTGCCAGCAGTCTTGGTGGGACAGGGCCCTACGAGCAGTACTTC | CASSLGGTGPYEQYF
few | TRBJ2-7 | . | TRBV19 | TGTGCCAGTAGTATAGATGTATCGGGGTCTATTCGCGAGCAGTACTTC | CASSIDVSGSIREQYF
. | TRBJ2-5 | TRBD1 | TRBV4-1 | TGCGCCAGCAGCCAAGAGGGGTACAGGGGGGAGACCCAGTACTTC | CASSQEGYRGETQYF
. | TRBJ1-2 | . | TRBV4-3 | TGCGCCAGCAGCCAAGATTTTGGCGGGGGGGGGCTTAACTATGGCTACACCTTC | CASSQDFGGGGLNYGYTF
. | TRBJ1-1 | TRBD1 | TRBV7-2 | TGTGCCAGCAGCTTAGGGTACAGGGGGCATAGAGCTTTCTTT | CASSLGYRGHRAFF
once | TRBJ1-2 | . | TRBV19 | TGTGCCAGTAGTATGTCAAGGGGGAGTGCTAACTATGGCTACACCTTC | CASSMSRGSANYGYTF
once | TRBJ2-7 | . | TRBV6-2/TRBV6-3 | TGTGCCAGCAGTTACAGCCGGGGAACCTACGAGCAGTACTTC | CASSYSRGTYEQYF
. | TRBJ2-3 | . | TRBV4-2 | TGTGCCAGCAGCCAAGTGGGTAGCGGAACTAGCACAGATACGCAGTATTTT | CASSQVGSGTSTDTQYF
. | TRBJ2-5 | . | TRBV7-6 | TGTGCCAGCAGCTTATTGGGACAAAATCAAGAGACCCAGTACTTC | CASSLLGQNQETQYF
. | TRBJ1-2 | TRBD1 | TRBV24-1 | TGTGCCACCAGTGATTCAGGGGGCGGCCCGACTGGCTACACCTTC | CATSDSGGGPTGYTF
. | TRBJ2-5 | TRBD1 | TRBV7-6 | TGTGCCAGCAGCCTAACCGGGACAGGGGGATTGGAGACCCAGTACTTC | CASSLTGTGGLETQYF
. | TRBJ2-1 | . | TRBV5-1 | TGCGCCAGCAGCTTGGCACAGGAAGGTCGGCAGTTCTTC | CASSLAQEGRQFF
. | TRBJ2-2 | TRBD2 | TRBV15 | TGTGCCACCAGCACCGGGAGGGACACCGGGGAGCTGTTTTTT | CATSTGRDTGELFF
. | TRBJ1-2 | . | TRBV6-2/TRBV6-3 | TGTGCCAGCAGTTACTCGGCAGGGACTAACTATGGCTACACCTTC | CASSYSAGTNYGYTF
. | TRBJ2-2 | . | TRBV7-6 | TGTGCCAGCAGCTCCGGGAACACCGGGGAGCTGTTTTTT | CASSSGNTGELFF
. | TRBJ2-7 | TRBD2 | TRBV28 | TGTGCCAGCAGTCCTTCCGGGACTAGCGGGAGGCCCTACTTC | CASSPSGTSGRPYF
. | TRBJ2-1 | . | TRBV6-2/TRBV6-3 | TGTGCCAGCAGTTACGGGGACACACACTACAATGAGCAGTTCTTC | CASSYGDTHYNEQFF
. | TRBJ2-3 | TRBD2 | TRBV5-1 | TGCGCCACCAGTCGGAGCGGGGATACAGATACGCAGTATTTT | CATSRSGDTDTQYF
. | TRBJ2-5 | . | TRBV28 | TGTGCCAGCAGTCACTCGGGTCGGGGGACAGTTTTTTTCCAGTACTTC | CASSHSGRGTVFFQYF
. | TRBJ2-7 | . | TRBV7-2 | TGTGCCAGCAGCTTAGGTCCAGGGGAGAGTTACGAGCAGTACTTC | CASSLGPGESYEQYF
. | TRBJ2-3 | TRBD2 | TRBV6-2/TRBV6-3 | TGTGCCAGCAGTAGTTATAGCGGGGGGCGCACAGATACGCAGTATTTT | CASSSYSGGRTDTQYF
. | TRBJ1-5 | TRBD1 | TRBV2 | TGTGCCAGCAGTGCGGACAGGAACCCGAGTCAGCCCCAGCATTTT | CASSADRNPSQPQHF
. | TRBJ2-3 | . | TRBV7-6 | TGTGCCAGCAGCTTACTTAGCGTATCTAGCACAGATACGCAGTATTTT | CASSLLSVSSTDTQYF